A selection of T cell receptor beta chains follows, all from one sample in a study of radiation and T cells in renal cell carcinoma. Profiling relied on immunoSEQ multiplex PCR, and the TCRdb table lists in-frame clones only, not all of them. The table has 130,000 to 150,000 clones, roughly 90% seen once; the top ten hold around a sixth. The sample here was blood, taken from a patient whose treatment included radiotherapy and nephrectomy. The receptors stem from a woman aged 45-59 years with renal cell carcinoma. Both conserved end residues are part of each CDR3. The order of the fields is J gene, D gene, V gene, clone size, CDR3 DNA, CDR3 protein. D genes are given only for firm matches. Clone size is given for some rows only: seen once, a few or many times, or a class if the clone is expanded.

TRBJ2-3 . TRBV9 . TGTGCCAGCAGCGCGGAAGATACGCAGTATTTT CASSAEDTQYF
TRBJ2-7 TRBD1 TRBV19 once TGTGCCACCTCCCCCCGGGGGACAGGGGTGTCCTACGAGCAGTACTTC CATSPRGTGVSYEQYF
TRBJ2-7 . TRBV6-5 . TGTGCCAGCAGTTACTCGGGAACATTATACGAGCAGTACTTC CASSYSGTLYEQYF
TRBJ1-1 . TRBV28 . TGTGCCAGCAGTGCGTTCGGCCGGAACACTGAAGCTTTCTTT CASSAFGRNTEAFF
TRBJ2-3 . TRBV7-8 . TGTGCCAGCACCGGAGCCACGGGAGTGGCAGATACGCAGTATTTT CASTGATGVADTQYF
TRBJ1-1 TRBD1 TRBV5-8 . TGTGCCAGCACTCGAAGAGGGACAGCGAACACTGAAGCTTTCTTT CASTRRGTANTEAFF
TRBJ2-7 . TRBV19 . TGTGCCAGTAGTATATCCCCGGGCCATACCTACGAGCAGTACTTC CASSISPGHTYEQYF
TRBJ2-7 . TRBV4-3 few TGCGCCAGCAGCCACGCAATAGTGGATTCTTACGAGCAGTACTTC CASSHAIVDSYEQYF
TRBJ1-3 TRBD1 TRBV10-1 . TGCGCCAGCACTTTCCTTCCGGGACAGGGGACGAGCTCTGGAAACACCATATATTTT CASTFLPGQGTSSGNTIYF
TRBJ1-2 . TRBV14 . TGTGCCAGCAGCCAGGGGTCGGGGACTAACTATGGCTACACCTTC CASSQGSGTNYGYTF
TRBJ2-7 . TRBV5-1 . TGCGCCAGCAGCTCGGGACGGTCCTACGAGCAGTACTTC CASSSGRSYEQYF
TRBJ2-2 . TRBV5-1 once TGCGCCAGCAGCTTGGACACGCCGAACACCGGGGAGCTGTTTTTT CASSLDTPNTGELFF
TRBJ2-7 TRBD1 TRBV19 . TGTGCCAGTAGTACTTCCGGGACAGGGTTCGAGCAGTACTTC CASSTSGTGFEQYF
TRBJ2-7 . TRBV6-5 . TGTGCCAGCAGCACCCCCGGGCTCTCTCGCGAGCAGTACTTC CASSTPGLSREQYF
TRBJ2-3 . TRBV4-3 . TGCGCCAGCAGCCAAGAGAGTAGGGATACGCAGTATTTT CASSQESRDTQYF
TRBJ2-1 . TRBV7-9 . TGTGCCAGCAGCCGGGACGGAGGCCGCAATGAGCAGTTCTTC CASSRDGGRNEQFF
TRBJ1-1 . TRBV7-2 . TGTGCCAGCAAGAGGGGCAACACTGAAGCTTTCTTT CASKRGNTEAFF
TRBJ2-3 . TRBV19 once TGTGCCAGTAGTAGCGGGGCCACGAGCACAGATACGCAGTATTTT CASSSGATSTDTQYF
TRBJ2-2 . TRBV10-1 . TGCGCCAGCAGTCGCGACAGGAACACCGGGGAGCTGTTTTTT CASSRDRNTGELFF
TRBJ2-7 . TRBV19 once TGTGCCACGTCTTCGGTGGTGGGCTACGAGCAGTACTTC CATSSVVGYEQYF
TRBJ2-5 TRBD2 TRBV5-4 . TGTGCCAGCAGCCAAGGACTAGCGGGTCAAGAGACCCAGTACTTC CASSQGLAGQETQYF
TRBJ2-7 . TRBV9 . TGTGCCAGCAGCGTAGGTGCGGGACAGTCGGCCTACGAGCAGTACTTC CASSVGAGQSAYEQYF
TRBJ2-3 . TRBV7-2 . TGTGCCAGCAGCTGGACTAGCACAGATACGCAGTATTTT CASSWTSTDTQYF
TRBJ2-6 . TRBV4-2 . TGTGCCAGCAGCCAAGATGAGCTTCGGTCTGGGGCCAACGTCCTGACTTTC CASSQDELRSGANVLTF
TRBJ2-7 . TRBV27 . TGTGCCAGCAGTCACCGTAGTGGCGAGCAGTACTTC CASSHRSGEQYF
TRBJ2-5 TRBD2 TRBV9 . TGTGCCAGCAGCGTAGACAGCGGGAGATGGGCAGAGACCCAGTACTTC CASSVDSGRWAETQYF
TRBJ2-7 TRBD1 TRBV28 . TGTGCCAGCAGGACGACAGGGGGCGGAATCTGGAACGATCAGTACTTC CASRTTGGGIWNDQYF
TRBJ2-7 . TRBV28 once TGTGCCAGCCTGCCCCGGGTTTTCTCCTACGAGCAGTACTTC CASLPRVFSYEQYF
TRBJ1-6 . TRBV6-4 . TGTGCCACCTCGAGCAGTTCGGAGTATAATTCACCCCTCCACTTT CATSSSSEYNSPLHF
TRBJ2-5 . TRBV6-5 . TGTGCCAGCAGGGAGACAGGACTCGGGACCCAGTACTTC CASRETGLGTQYF
TRBJ1-1 TRBD1 TRBV5-1 . TGCGCCAGCAGCTTCGGCGGGGGACAGGGAGGGTACACTGAAGCTTTCTTT CASSFGGGQGGYTEAFF
TRBJ2-1 . TRBV4-3 . TGCGCCAGCAGCCAAGGGGCCCTAGCCTACAATGAGCAGTTCTTC CASSQGALAYNEQFF
TRBJ2-1 . TRBV6-6 . TGTGCCAGCAGTATCGGGACAGAGCAGTTCTTC CASSIGTEQFF
TRBJ1-2 . TRBV19 few TGTGCCAGTAGTTTAAACCCCGGGACCCACTATGGCTACACCTTC CASSLNPGTHYGYTF
TRBJ1-3 . TRBV9 once TGTGCCAGCAGCGCCCCCCGGGGCAGCTCTGGAAACACCATATATTTT CASSAPRGSSGNTIYF
TRBJ2-3 . TRBV6-5 . TGTGCCAGCAGTTCCGGACATAATTGGTATTTT CASSSGHNWYF
TRBJ2-5 . TRBV5-6 . TGTGCCAGCAGCCGCTGGGGTGAGCAGTACTTC CASSRWGEQYF
TRBJ2-5 . TRBV29-1 . TGCAGCGTTGAGGGGGGCAGGGAGACCCAGTACTTC CSVEGGRETQYF
TRBJ1-2 . TRBV7-9 . TGCGCCAGCAGCCCACGGGCCTTC CASSPRAF
TRBJ2-1 . TRBV30 once TGTGCCTGGAGTGTACCCGGTGAGCAGTTCTTC CAWSVPGEQFF
TRBJ2-7 TRBD1 TRBV5-6 . TGTGCCAGCACCGGACAGGGCTCCTACGAGCAGTACTTC CASTGQGSYEQYF
TRBJ1-3 TRBD1 TRBV9 once TGTGCCAGCAGCGTAGAGGGACAGCTCCTTCCCCTATATTTT CASSVEGQLLPLYF
TRBJ2-5 . TRBV2 . TGTGCCAGCAGCGCGAAGGGGAGAGAGACCCAGTACTTC CASSAKGRETQYF
TRBJ1-2 TRBD1 TRBV29-1 . TGCAGCGTCGCCTCCGGGACAGGGTTGGGCGGCTACACCTTC CSVASGTGLGGYTF
TRBJ1-1 . TRBV4-1 few TGCGCCAGCAGCCAAGTTGGTTTAACTGAAGCTTTCTTT CASSQVGLTEAFF
TRBJ2-3 . TRBV11-2 once TGTGCCAGCAGCTTAGGCAGGGAGGATACGCAGTATTTT CASSLGREDTQYF
TRBJ2-5 . TRBV9 . TGTGCCAGCAGCCCTACTCCGAAAGAGACCCAGTACTTC CASSPTPKETQYF
TRBJ1-1 . TRBV18 . TGTGCCAGCTCACCACCCAGCGGTGAAGCTTTCTTT CASSPPSGEAFF
TRBJ2-3 TRBD2 TRBV4-1 . TGCGCCAGCAGCCAAGAGGCTAGCGGGGGCACAGATACGCAGTATTTT CASSQEASGGTDTQYF
TRBJ1-2 . TRBV9 few TGTGCCAGCAGCTCCGGGCCGCATGGCTACACCTTC CASSSGPHGYTF
TRBJ2-2 . TRBV5-4 . TGTGCCAGCAGCTTTCAGGGTTACACCGGGGAGCTGTTTTTT CASSFQGYTGELFF
TRBJ2-7 TRBD1 TRBV7-2 . TGTGCCAGCAGCTTAGGGGGGGACAGGTTCTACGAGCAGTACTTC CASSLGGDRFYEQYF
TRBJ1-1 TRBD1 TRBV18 few TGTGCCAGCTCACTGGGACAGGCGAACACTGAAGCTTTCTTT CASSLGQANTEAFF
TRBJ2-5 . TRBV20-1 . TGCAGTGGACTACAAGAGACCCAGTACTTC CSGLQETQYF
TRBJ1-1 . TRBV7-2 . TGTGCCAGCAGCTTAGAGGGGTCGGACACTGAAGCTTTCTTT CASSLEGSDTEAFF